The clone carrying this T cell receptor beta chain has ten or more counts. The sample originates from a study of patients and donors after allogeneic stem cell transplantation. The germline CDR1 and CDR2 sequences are SGHAT and FQNNGV. V lost 3 bases, J lost 7 bases, and 27 bases lay in between. There are 18 residues in the CDR3. TCRdb itself ran the RT-PCR reads through MiXCR, one entry per CDR3 protein. The table lists approximately 200,000 distinct CDR3 sequences, around 14% of them singletons, with 11% in the top ten. The genes are TRBV11-2 and TRBJ1-2, with D maybe TRBD1 (6 bases). The sequencing input was blood, either unsorted or a sorted T cell fraction (not recorded which). The receptor was isolated from a human donor who was either an allogeneic HSCT recipient or a stem cell or donor lymphocyte infusion donor (not recorded which). It is not recorded whose cells these are; they may come from a transplant donor. CDR3 residues: CASSLLPPGTPPASGYTF. The CDR3 DNA reads TGTGCCAGCAGCTTGCTACCTCCCGGGACACCCCCCGCAAGTGGCTACACCTTC.